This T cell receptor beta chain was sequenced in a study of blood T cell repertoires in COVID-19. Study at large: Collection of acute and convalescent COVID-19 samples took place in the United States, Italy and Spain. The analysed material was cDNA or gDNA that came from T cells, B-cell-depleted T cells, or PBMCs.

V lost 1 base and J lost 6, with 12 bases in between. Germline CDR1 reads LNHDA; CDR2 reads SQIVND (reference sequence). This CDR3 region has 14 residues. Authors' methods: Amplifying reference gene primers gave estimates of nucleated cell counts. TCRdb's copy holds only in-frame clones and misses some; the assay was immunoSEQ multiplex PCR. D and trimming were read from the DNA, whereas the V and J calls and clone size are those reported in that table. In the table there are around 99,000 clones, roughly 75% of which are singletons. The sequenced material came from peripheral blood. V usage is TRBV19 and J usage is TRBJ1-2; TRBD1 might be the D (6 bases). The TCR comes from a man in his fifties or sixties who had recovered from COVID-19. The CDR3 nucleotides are TGTGCCAGTAGTATAGGCGGGGGGCCGCATGGCTACACCTTC. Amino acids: CASSIGGGPHGYTF.